The clone carrying this T cell receptor beta chain occurred a few times. The data were produced by immunoSEQ multiplex PCR, yet TCRdb's version contains in-frame clones alone and is incomplete. The sample comprises hundreds of thousands of clones, 88% of which are singletons, and roughly 2% rests with the top ten. These data originate in a study of blood T cell repertoires in COVID-19. Study in general: Nucleic acid was either cDNA or gDNA, and it came from T cells, B-cell-depleted T cells, or PBMCs.

Categorization into cohorts depended on clinical history that participants reported. From germline, CDR1 is SEHNR and CDR2 FQNEAQ (reference sequence). The CDR3 totals 18 residues. The V and J ends lost 5 bases and 2 bases, in that order; junction bases with no gene match: 18. Sequencing was performed on PBMCs or T cells enriched from blood (not recorded which). V usage is TRBV7-9 and J usage is TRBJ2-7, with 7 bases lining up with TRBD1. The receptor was derived from a woman aged 40 to 50 with acute COVID-19. CDR3 DNA: TGTGCCAGCAGCACTACCCTTACTCGACAGGGATTCACCTACGAGCAGTACTTC. This codes for CASSTTLTRQGFTYEQYF.